The rows below give T cell receptor beta chains drawn from one sample of a study of blood T cell repertoires in COVID-19. Data came from immunoSEQ multiplex PCR; TCRdb stores just in-frame clones and leaves some out. In the table there are roughly 150,000 clones, more than 85% of which are singletons. The sample taken for sequencing was peripheral blood. These receptors were obtained from a woman between 65 and 79 years old with acute or convalescent COVID-19. The conserved cysteine and the conserved F or W are not part of the CDR3 here.

V gene	J gene	CDR3 length	CDR3 protein
TRBV4-3	TRBJ1-5	13	ASSQDLQQGAPQH
TRBV12-3/TRBV12-4	TRBJ1-2	11	ASSRWTGKGYT
TRBV6-5	TRBJ2-3	13	ASSHTGGSTDTQY
TRBV6-1	TRBJ2-7	12	ASRSPSLIYEQY
TRBV11-2	TRBJ1-1	10	ASSFQGAGAF
TRBV5-6	TRBJ1-4	12	ASSRDRGREKLF
TRBV7-9	TRBJ1-6	16	ASSLDVDRGRLRSPLH
TRBV11-3	TRBJ2-1	15	ASSFGGGPSSYNEQF
TRBV11-3	TRBJ2-3	13	ASSLEGGRADTQY
TRBV5-1	TRBJ1-5	12	ASSLQGGNQPQH
TRBV4-3	TRBJ2-3	16	ASSQDLGTSGVTDTQY
TRBV2	TRBJ2-3	13	ASRLGQVSTDTQY
TRBV5-1	TRBJ2-2	13	ASSTDTSNTGELF
TRBV28	TRBJ1-5	10	ASSDLRGPQH
TRBV5-1	TRBJ2-5	14	ASRKQGSVYQETQY
TRBV30	TRBJ2-1	14	AWSVLRGGWVDEQF
TRBV18	TRBJ1-2	15	ASSLVADRPVLNGYT
TRBV6-6	TRBJ1-5	11	ASIDRLNQPQH
TRBV6-5	TRBJ1-1	14	ASSYVGQIMNTEAF
TRBV30	TRBJ2-2	11	ARGQGLSGELF
TRBV29-1	TRBJ1-1	11	SVEEQGGTEAF
TRBV19	TRBJ1-2	13	ASSSGTGGSYGYT
TRBV19	TRBJ2-7	11	ASSRTGDHEQY
TRBV11-2	TRBJ1-4	11	ASSLGGLEKLF
TRBV3-1/TRBV3-2	TRBJ1-1	14	ASSQGGRLLNTEAF
TRBV18	TRBJ2-1	11	ASSPPTYNEQF
TRBV12-3/TRBV12-4	TRBJ1-2	11	ASSRSSNYGYT
TRBV6-5	TRBJ2-2	14	ASSYSRGIGTGELF
TRBV29-1	TRBJ2-5	10	SVKGGQETQY
TRBV2	TRBJ1-4	13	ASRPTYATNEKLF
TRBV27	TRBJ1-3	13	ASRPQTGLGNTIY
TRBV13	TRBJ1-2	14	ASSLAGTRTNYGYT
TRBV2	TRBJ2-2	15	ASSRPPTGSNTGELF
TRBV10-1	TRBJ1-5	12	ASVFPTEGEAQH
TRBV27	TRBJ2-1	13	ASSGTSGGAREQF
TRBV6-1	TRBJ1-4	15	ASSAGQLRVTNEKLF
TRBV28	TRBJ1-5	9	ASSSYMAQH